Listed below are T cell receptor beta chains from one sample, sequenced in a study of blood T cells in healthy people across ages. TCRdb reanalysed the 5' RACE reads using MiXCR and keeps one entry per CDR3 protein. This table holds just over 800,000 distinct CDR3 sequences, around 62% found once. The source material was blood. The receptors were gathered from a man under 40 in good health. The CDR3 runs from the conserved cysteine through the conserved F or W. D genes are given only for firm matches. Expanded clones get a size class; other rows say once, few or many, or leave the size out.

-	TRBV20-1	-	TRBJ1-1	CSARSGHQNTEAFF	TGCAGTGCTAGGTCAGGACACCAGAACACTGAAGCTTTCTTT
-	TRBV20-1	-	TRBJ2-1	CSARGLGGPGNEQFF	TGCAGTGCTAGGGGTTTGGGGGGGCCCGGCAATGAGCAGTTCTTC
-	TRBV6-5	-	TRBJ2-1	CASSPRGRSEQFF	TGTGCCAGCAGTCCACGGGGAAGAAGTGAGCAGTTCTTC
TRBD1	TRBV12-3/TRBV12-4	few	TRBJ1-2	CASSGTAYGYTF	TGTGCCAGCAGCGGGACAGCCTATGGCTACACCTTC
TRBD1	TRBV5-1	few	TRBJ2-1	CASRQTQGYYNEQFF	TGCGCCAGCAGGCAAACACAGGGGTACTACAATGAGCAGTTCTTC
-	TRBV7-9	-	TRBJ2-7	CASSSVVSGEQYF	TGTGCCAGCAGCTCTGTAGTAAGTGGCGAGCAGTACTTC
TRBD1	TRBV7-8	-	TRBJ1-5	CASSFRDRVYSNQPQHF	TGTGCCAGCAGCTTCCGGGACAGAGTTTATAGCAATCAGCCCCAGCATTTT
-	TRBV4-3	once	TRBJ2-4	CASSLEGGRGSIQYF	TGCGCCAGCAGCCTTGAGGGGGGAAGGGGGAGCATTCAGTACTTC
TRBD1	TRBV6-5	-	TRBJ2-5	CASRGRGLETQYF	TGTGCCAGCCGTGGCAGGGGGCTAGAGACCCAGTACTTC
TRBD2	TRBV7-9	-	TRBJ2-1	CASSFGLAVDNEQFF	TGTGCCAGCAGCTTCGGACTAGCGGTAGACAATGAGCAGTTCTTC
TRBD2	TRBV6-4	-	TRBJ2-3	CASSDSLAGSTDTQYF	TGTGCCAGCAGTGACTCGCTAGCGGGGAGCACAGATACGCAGTATTTT
-	TRBV12-3/TRBV12-4	-	TRBJ1-1	CASRDNPREMNTEAFF	TGTGCCAGCAGAGATAACCCCAGGGAAATGAACACTGAAGCTTTCTTT
TRBD2	TRBV11-2	-	TRBJ2-1	CASSYPVKRSGTSGGGGYNEQFF	TGTGCCAGCAGCTATCCTGTGAAGAGATCCGGGACTAGCGGGGGGGGCGGGTACAATGAGCAGTTCTTC
-	TRBV24-1	once	TRBJ2-1	CVTRNYNEQFF	TGTGTTACGCGGAATTACAATGAGCAGTTCTTC
-	TRBV5-1	-	TRBJ2-1	CASSLDGVGWDEQFF	TGCGCCAGCAGCTTGGACGGGGTAGGGTGGGATGAGCAGTTCTTC
-	TRBV6-5	-	TRBJ2-5	CATRPSLEETQYF	TGTGCTACCAGACCGTCCTTAGAAGAGACCCAGTACTTC
-	TRBV12-3/TRBV12-4	-	TRBJ2-7	CASSLTPPEQYF	TGTGCCAGCAGTTTAACCCCCCCCGAGCAGTACTTC
TRBD1	TRBV28	-	TRBJ2-7	CASSPYLRDSYPYEQYF	TGTGCCAGCAGTCCCTACCTCCGGGACAGCTACCCCTACGAGCAGTACTTC
TRBD1	TRBV12-3/TRBV12-4	-	TRBJ2-5	CASRPGTGIQETQYF	TGTGCCAGCAGACCTGGGACAGGGATACAGGAGACCCAGTACTTC
TRBD2	TRBV20-1	-	TRBJ2-3	CSATPGLAGGEVDTQYF	TGCAGTGCTACTCCGGGACTAGCGGGGGGCGAGGTCGATACGCAGTATTTT
TRBD1	TRBV9	-	TRBJ2-1	CASSIRDRTLNEQFF	TGTGCCAGCAGCATACGGGACAGAACTCTCAATGAGCAGTTCTTC
TRBD1	TRBV7-9	few	TRBJ2-7	CASSSDRVANSEQYF	TGTGCCAGCAGCTCGGACAGGGTGGCAAATAGCGAGCAGTACTTC
-	TRBV6-6	once	TRBJ2-3	CASSWQGRGTDTQYF	TGTGCCAGCAGTTGGCAGGGAAGGGGGACAGATACGCAGTATTTT
TRBD1	TRBV6-2/TRBV6-3	-	TRBJ2-7	CASSFLDRLKTYEQYF	TGTGCCAGCAGTTTCCTGGACAGGCTAAAAACTTACGAGCAGTACTTC
-	TRBV4-2	many	TRBJ2-1	CASSQDFWGHNEQFF	TGTGCCAGCAGCCAAGATTTCTGGGGCCACAATGAGCAGTTCTTC
-	TRBV28	once	TRBJ2-1	CASSPLDARFSYNEQFF	TGTGCCAGCAGTCCCCTTGACGCCCGATTCTCCTACAATGAGCAGTTCTTC
TRBD1	TRBV12-3/TRBV12-4	few	TRBJ1-6	CASTTDRDNSPLHF	TGTGCCAGCACCACGGACAGGGATAATTCACCCCTCCACTTT
-	TRBV6-1	-	TRBJ2-1	CASSEIVGSYNEQFF	TGTGCCAGCAGTGAGATAGTCGGCTCCTACAATGAGCAGTTCTTC
-	TRBV7-9	few	TRBJ2-7	CASSVTGSDEQYF	TGTGCCAGCAGCGTAACAGGGTCCGACGAGCAGTACTTC
TRBD1	TRBV28	-	TRBJ1-5	CATEGQGHQPQHF	TGTGCCACCGAGGGACAGGGACATCAGCCCCAGCATTTT
-	TRBV9	-	TRBJ2-7	CASSVSWGSYEQYF	TGTGCCAGCAGCGTATCCTGGGGTTCCTACGAGCAGTACTTC
-	TRBV29-1	-	TRBJ2-6	CSVIVTGANVLTF	TGCAGCGTTATTGTAACTGGGGCCAACGTCCTGACTTTC
-	TRBV6-6	few	TRBJ1-6	CASSYSRTGANSPLHF	TGTGCCAGCAGTTACTCCCGAACAGGAGCTAATTCACCCCTCCACTTT
-	TRBV7-6	-	TRBJ1-1	CASSRRGQPNTEAFF	TGTGCCAGCAGCCGCCGCGGACAGCCGAACACTGAAGCTTTCTTT
TRBD1	TRBV20-1	few	TRBJ2-2	CSAPRQGSDTGELFF	TGCAGTGCTCCCCGACAGGGGAGCGACACCGGGGAGCTGTTTTTT
-	TRBV6-2/TRBV6-3	-	TRBJ2-1	CASSYGGGGNEQFF	TGTGCCAGCAGTTACGGGGGAGGAGGGAATGAGCAGTTCTTC
-	TRBV7-2	-	TRBJ2-7	CASSLIWTTSSYEQYF	TGTGCCAGCAGCTTAATCTGGACTACTAGCTCCTACGAGCAGTACTTC
-	TRBV7-2	many	TRBJ1-5	CASSVQENQPQHF	TGTGCCAGCAGCGTTCAGGAAAATCAGCCCCAGCATTTT
-	TRBV15	-	TRBJ1-4	CATSLGLLNEKLFF	TGTGCCACCAGCCTAGGACTGCTTAATGAAAAACTGTTTTTT
TRBD2	TRBV10-2	-	TRBJ2-7	CASITAGLGEQYF	TGCGCCAGCATTACAGCGGGGCTCGGCGAGCAGTACTTC
-	TRBV27	-	TRBJ2-3	CASSQEGDASTDTQYF	TGTGCCAGCAGTCAAGAGGGGGACGCGAGCACAGATACGCAGTATTTT
-	TRBV20-1	-	TRBJ2-6	CSAGVSGANVLTF	TGCAGTGCTGGGGTCTCTGGGGCCAACGTCCTGACTTTC